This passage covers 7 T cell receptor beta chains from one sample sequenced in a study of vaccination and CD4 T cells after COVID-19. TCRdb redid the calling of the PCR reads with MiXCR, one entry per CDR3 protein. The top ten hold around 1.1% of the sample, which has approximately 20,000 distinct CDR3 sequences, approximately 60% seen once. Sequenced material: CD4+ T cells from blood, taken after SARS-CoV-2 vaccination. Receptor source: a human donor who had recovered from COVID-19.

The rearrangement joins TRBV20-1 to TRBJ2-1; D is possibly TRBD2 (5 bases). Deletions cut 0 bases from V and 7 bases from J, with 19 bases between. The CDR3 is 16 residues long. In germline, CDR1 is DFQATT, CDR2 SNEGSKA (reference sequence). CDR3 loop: CSARDQGSGSWNEQFF. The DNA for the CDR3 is TGCAGTGCTAGAGATCAAGGGAGTGGGAGCTGGAATGAGCAGTTCTTC.

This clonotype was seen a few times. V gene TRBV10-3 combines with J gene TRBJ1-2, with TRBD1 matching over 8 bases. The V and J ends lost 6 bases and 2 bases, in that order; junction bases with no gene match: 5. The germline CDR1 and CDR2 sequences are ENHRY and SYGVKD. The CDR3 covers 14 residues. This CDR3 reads CAIRGTGENYGYTF. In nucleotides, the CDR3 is TGTGCCATCAGGGGGACAGGAGAAAACTATGGCTACACCTTC.

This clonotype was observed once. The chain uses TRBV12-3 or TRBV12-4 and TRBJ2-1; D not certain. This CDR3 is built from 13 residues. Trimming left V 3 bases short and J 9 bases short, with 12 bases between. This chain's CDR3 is CASSFSSAGEQFF. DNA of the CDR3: TGTGCCAGCAGTTTTAGTTCAGCCGGTGAGCAGTTCTTC.

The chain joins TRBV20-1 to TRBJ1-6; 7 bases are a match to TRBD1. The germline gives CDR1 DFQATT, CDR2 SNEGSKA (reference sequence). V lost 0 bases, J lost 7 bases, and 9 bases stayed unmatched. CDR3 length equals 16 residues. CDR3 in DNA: TGCAGTGCTAGAGACCAGACGACAGGGCCCAATTCACCCCTCCACTTT. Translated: CSARDQTTGPNSPLHF.

The CDR3 sequence is CSARDGMNTEAFF. The CDR3 DNA sequence: TGCAGTGCTAGAGACGGGATGAACACTGAAGCTTTCTTT. This chain joins TRBV20-1 and TRBJ1-1; D remains ambiguous. CDR3 length: 13 amino acids. CDR1 and CDR2 (germline): DFQATT, SNEGSKA (reference sequence). The V gene lost 0 bases and the J gene lost 0 bases, with 5 bases spanning the gap.

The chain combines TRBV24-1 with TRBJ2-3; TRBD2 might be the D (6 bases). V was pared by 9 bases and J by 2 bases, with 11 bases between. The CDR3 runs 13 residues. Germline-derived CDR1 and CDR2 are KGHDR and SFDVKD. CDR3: CATGTRNTDTQYF. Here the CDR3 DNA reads TGTGCCACCGGGACTCGAAACACAGATACGCAGTATTTT.

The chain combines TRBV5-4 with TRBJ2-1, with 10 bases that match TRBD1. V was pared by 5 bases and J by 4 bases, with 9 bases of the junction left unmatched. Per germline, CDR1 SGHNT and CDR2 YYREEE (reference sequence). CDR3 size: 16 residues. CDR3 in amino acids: CASRSSGTGDYNEQFF. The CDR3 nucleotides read TGTGCCAGCAGGTCGTCCGGGACAGGGGATTACAATGAGCAGTTCTTC.